This TCR beta chain was recovered during a study of CXCR3-negative and CXCR3-positive naive CD8 T cells. For the study at large: Summed over all libraries, TRB reads came to about 140 million, with about 1.5 +/- 0.3 million per library.

Overall study findings and caveats: The TRB CDR3s that CXCR3-positive naive cells carried were more hydrophobic than those of CXCR3-negative naive cells.

At a few hundred thousand cells each, triplicate sorts were carried out for each CD8+ T cell subset. Naive CD8+ T lymphocytes were specified as CD45RO-CCR7+CD27+CD95-. A word on this clonotype: Its cognate antigen is unknown.

Germline CDR1 and CDR2: SGDLS and YYNGEE. The CDR3 length is 11 residues. cDNA libraries for TRB were generated by 5' RACE incorporating UMI labels. No DNA is given; TCRdb re-called the 5' RACE reads and lists each CDR3 protein once. The sample includes 55,000 to 75,000 distinct CDR3 sequences. This sequence originates from a human donor in good health. Some clones in this sample may be carry-over from other donors' samples. The sample comprised naive CXCR3+ CD8+ T cells from blood. As to subset: CD45RO-CCR7+CD27+CD95- naive CD8+ T cells expressing CXCR3 (TNR3+). The chain has TRBV9 and TRBJ2-2. The CDR3 reads CASSQTGELFF.